The clone carrying this T cell receptor beta chain was counted a few times. This same CDR3 is encoded by further DNA sequences in the sample. Method: immunoSEQ multiplex PCR; TCRdb's copy keeps in-frame clones and lacks some. The data contain around 240,000 clones, roughly nine tenths of them singletons. These data are taken from a study of blood T cell repertoires in COVID-19. The source is a human donor in a cohort exposed to, infected with or recovered from COVID-19 (not recorded which). The donor label of this sample is uncertain. The sequencing input was PBMCs or T cells enriched from blood (not recorded which).

The CDR3, as DNA: TGTGCCAGCAGTTTTGCCAGGGGAAGGTCACCCCTCCACTTT. Amino acids: CASSFARGRSPLHF. The rearrangement joins TRBV27 to TRBJ1-6, with a possible D match to TRBD1 (6 bases). Germline V CDR1 and CDR2: MNHEY, SMNVEV (reference sequence). The CDR3 runs to 14 residues. The germline V and J ends were trimmed by 3 bases and 10 bases, with 13 bases remaining between them.